The 6 T cell receptor beta chains below all came from one sample that was sequenced in a study of T cell repertoires in cytomegalovirus infection. The antigens these receptors bind are not known. TCRdb re-called the reads through MiXCR, storing one row per CDR3 protein. The sample lists about 150,000 distinct CDR3 sequences; approximately 30% were seen once. The specimen comprised CD8+ T cells from cultured PBMCs, sampled from culture after CMV antigen stimulation. Source of these receptors: a human donor in good health (CMV status not recorded). Some clones in this sample may be carry-over from other donors' samples.

This chain links TRBV7-8 with TRBJ2-7, with 11 bases identical to TRBD1. The CDR3 is made up of 16 amino acids. CDR1 and CDR2 from the germline V gene are SGHVS and FQNEAQ. V was pared by 5 bases and J by 2 bases, with 8 bases of the junction left unmatched. The CDR3 nucleotides read TGTGCCAGCAGCCTGATGGTGGGACAGGGGGCCTACGAGCAGTACTTC. Protein product: CASSLMVGQGAYEQYF.

The CDR3, as DNA: TGCGCCAGCAGCCAGTCGGGGAGGTATGAGCAGTTCTTC. Protein sequence: CASSQSGRYEQFF. This chain connects TRBV4-1 to TRBJ2-1; D may be TRBD2 (6 bases). The CDR3 spans 13 residues. Germline V CDR1 and CDR2: MGHRA, YSYEKL. The V end was cut by 3 bases, the J end by 8 bases, with 11 bases between.

This clonotype appeared many times. V gene TRBV7-2 combines with J gene TRBJ2-3; TRBD2 might be the D (6 bases). The CDR3 runs to 15 residues. CDR1 is SGHTA and CDR2 is FQGNSA in the germline V gene. V lost 5 bases to trimming and J lost 0 bases, with 12 bases between them. The CDR3 bases are TGTGCCAGCAGCCAGGCCGGGACTAGCACAGATACGCAGTATTTT. It specifies CASSQAGTSTDTQYF.

This clonotype showed up just a few times. The chain uses TRBV7-9 and TRBJ1-2; D perhaps matches TRBD1 (5 bases). Germline lookup yields CDR1 SEHNR and CDR2 FQNEAQ (reference sequence). V lost 4 bases and J lost 1, with 13 bases in between. The CDR3 consists of 15 residues. In DNA form, the CDR3 reads TGTGCCAGCAGCTCCCAGGGCGGGTATAACTATGGCTACACCTTC. Its protein is CASSSQGGYNYGYTF.

The V and J genes are TRBV4-1 and TRBJ1-1; 7 bases fit TRBD1. This CDR3 is built from 16 residues. The V segment lost 0 bases and the J segment 1 base; nucleotides outside the gene matches: 5. The germline V gene encodes CDR1 MGHRA and CDR2 YSYEKL. In DNA form, the CDR3 reads TGCGCCAGCAGCCAAGAAGTGAGGGGGCAGAACACTGAAGCTTTCTTT. Translation: CASSQEVRGQNTEAFF.

This clonotype appeared a single time. The V call is TRBV5-6, the J call TRBJ2-5, with 11 bases that match TRBD2. CDR3 length: 18 amino acids. Trimming removed 7 bases from V and 0 bases from J; junction bases left unmatched: 14. CDR1 is SGHDT, CDR2 YYEEEE, per germline. CDR3 residues: CASFGLAGGQKDQETQYF. In DNA, the CDR3 is TGTGCCAGCTTTGGATTAGCGGGGGGGCAGAAGGACCAAGAGACCCAGTACTTC.